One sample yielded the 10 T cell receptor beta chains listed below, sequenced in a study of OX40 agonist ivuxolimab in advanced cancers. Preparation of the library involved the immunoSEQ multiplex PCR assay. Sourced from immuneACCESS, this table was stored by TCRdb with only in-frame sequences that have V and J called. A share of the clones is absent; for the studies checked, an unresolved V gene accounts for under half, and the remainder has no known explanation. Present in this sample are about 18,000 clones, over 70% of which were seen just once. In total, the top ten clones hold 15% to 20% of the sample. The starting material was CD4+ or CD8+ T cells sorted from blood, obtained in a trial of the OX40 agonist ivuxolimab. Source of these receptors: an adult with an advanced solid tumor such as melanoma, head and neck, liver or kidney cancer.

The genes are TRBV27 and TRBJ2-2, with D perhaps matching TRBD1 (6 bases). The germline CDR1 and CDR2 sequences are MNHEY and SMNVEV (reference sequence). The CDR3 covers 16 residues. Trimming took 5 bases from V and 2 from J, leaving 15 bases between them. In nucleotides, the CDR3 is TGTGCCAGCAGTCCCGCTGGACAGACAAACACCGGGGAGCTGTTTTTT. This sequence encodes CASSPAGQTNTGELFF.

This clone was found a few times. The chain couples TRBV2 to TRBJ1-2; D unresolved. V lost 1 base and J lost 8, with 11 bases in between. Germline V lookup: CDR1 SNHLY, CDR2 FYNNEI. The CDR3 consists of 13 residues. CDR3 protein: CASSEGTVYGYTF. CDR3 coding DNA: TGTGCCAGCAGTGAAGGCACCGTCTACGGCTACACCTTC.

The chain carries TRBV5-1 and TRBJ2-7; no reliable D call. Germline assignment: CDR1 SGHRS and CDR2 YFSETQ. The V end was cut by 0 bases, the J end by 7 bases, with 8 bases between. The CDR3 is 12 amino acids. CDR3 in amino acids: CASSLGGWEQYF. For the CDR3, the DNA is TGCGCCAGCAGCTTGGGCGGTTGGGAGCAGTACTTC.

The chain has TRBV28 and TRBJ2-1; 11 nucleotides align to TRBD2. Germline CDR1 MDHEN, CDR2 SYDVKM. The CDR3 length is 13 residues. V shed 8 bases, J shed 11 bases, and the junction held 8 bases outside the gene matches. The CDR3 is CASLLAGEAQQFF. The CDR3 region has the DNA TGTGCCAGCCTACTAGCGGGAGAGGCACAGCAGTTCTTC. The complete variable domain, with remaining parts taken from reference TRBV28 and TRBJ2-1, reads DVKVTQSSRYLVKRTGEKVFLECVQDMDHENMFWYRQDPGLGLRLIYFSYDVKMKEKGDIPEGYSVSREKKERFSLILESASTNQTSMYLCASLLAGEAQQFFGPGTRLTVL.

The CDR3 is CASSNRALNYGYTF. The CDR3 DNA sequence: TGTGCCAGCAGTAACCGGGCGCTCAACTATGGCTACACCTTC. The V call is TRBV6-9, the J call TRBJ1-2; no clear D. V shed 5 bases and J shed 2 bases, with 12 bases lying between them. The CDR3 is 14 residues long. Germline CDR1 and CDR2: MNHGY and SVAAGI.

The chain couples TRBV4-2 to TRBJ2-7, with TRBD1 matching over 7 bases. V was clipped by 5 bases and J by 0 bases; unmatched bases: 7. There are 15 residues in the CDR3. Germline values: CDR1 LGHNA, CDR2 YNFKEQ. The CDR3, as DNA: TGTGCCAGCAGCTTACGATGGACAGGCTCCTACGAGCAGTACTTC. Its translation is CASSLRWTGSYEQYF.

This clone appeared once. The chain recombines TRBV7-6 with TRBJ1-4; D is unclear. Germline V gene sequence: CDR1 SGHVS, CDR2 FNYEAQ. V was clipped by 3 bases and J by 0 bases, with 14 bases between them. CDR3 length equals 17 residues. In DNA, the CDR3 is TGTGCCAGCAGCTTTCCTAAAGCGGGTGCAACTAATGAAAAACTGTTTTTT. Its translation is CASSFPKAGATNEKLFF.

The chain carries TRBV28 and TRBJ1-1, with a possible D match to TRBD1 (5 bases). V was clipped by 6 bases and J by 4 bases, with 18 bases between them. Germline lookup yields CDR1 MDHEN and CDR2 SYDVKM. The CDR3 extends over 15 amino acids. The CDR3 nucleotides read TGTGCCAGCAGAACCAGGGAGAATAATCCCACTGAAGCTTTCTTT. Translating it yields CASRTRENNPTEAFF.

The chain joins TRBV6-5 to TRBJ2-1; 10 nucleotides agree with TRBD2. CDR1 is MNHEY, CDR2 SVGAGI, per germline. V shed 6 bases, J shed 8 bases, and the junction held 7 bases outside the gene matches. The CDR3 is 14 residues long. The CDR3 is CASSGLADRDEQFF. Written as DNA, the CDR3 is TGTGCCAGCAGCGGACTAGCGGACCGTGATGAGCAGTTCTTC.

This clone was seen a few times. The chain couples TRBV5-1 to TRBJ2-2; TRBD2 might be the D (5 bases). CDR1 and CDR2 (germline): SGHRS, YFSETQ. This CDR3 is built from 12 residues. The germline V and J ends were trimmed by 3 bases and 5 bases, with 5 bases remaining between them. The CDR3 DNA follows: TGCGCCAGCAGCTCGGGGACCGGGGAGCTGTTTTTT. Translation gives CASSSGTGELFF.